These 21 T cell receptor beta chains came from one sample sequenced in a study of monozygotic twins with inflammatory bowel disease. Each CDR3 protein gets one entry in TCRdb, which reprocessed the 5' RACE reads and gives no DNA. The data show around 230,000 distinct CDR3 sequences, and the top ten clones hold around 1.5%. Source material: blood. These TCRs come from a human donor with ulcerative colitis or Crohn's disease, or a healthy co-twin of an affected twin (not recorded which).

The genes are TRBV11-2 and TRBJ2-7; TCRdb's D call of TRBD1 is untestable without DNA. The CDR3 consists of 15 residues. Germline loops: CDR1 SGHAT, CDR2 FQNNGV. The CDR3 loop reads CASSTAATGIDEQYF. The full variable domain, its missing parts supplied by reference TRBV11-2 and TRBJ2-7, is EAGVAQSPRYKIIEKRQSVAFWCNPISGHATLYWYQQILGQGPKLLIQFQNNGVVDDSQLPKDRFSAERLKGVDSTLKIQPAKLEDSAVYLCASSTAATGIDEQYFGPGTRLTVT.

The rearrangement links TRBV20-1 to TRBJ1-1. The CDR3 has 13 residues. Germline CDR1 and CDR2: DFQATT and SNEGSKA (reference sequence). CDR3 sequence: CSAQSLGATEAFF.

The rearrangement uses TRBV7-6 and TRBJ2-1. CDR1 SGHVS and CDR2 FNYEAQ come from the germline V gene. The CDR3 has 11 residues. Here the CDR3 reads CASSSSREQFF.

The V call is TRBV7-9, the J call TRBJ2-2; the TRBD1 assignment by TCRdb is unverifiable without DNA. There are 12 residues in the CDR3. Germline V gives CDR1 SEHNR, CDR2 FQNEAQ (reference sequence). The CDR3 spells CASSYPGEGLFF.

The CDR3 reads CSVRRDSMNTEAFF. The rearrangement links TRBV29-1 to TRBJ1-1; as DNA is missing, the TRBD1 call by TCRdb cannot be tested. Germline assignment: CDR1 SQVTM and CDR2 ANQGSEA. The CDR3 has 14 residues.

The rearrangement links TRBV5-1 to TRBJ1-4. Germline-derived CDR1 and CDR2 are SGHRS and YFSETQ. CDR3 length: 14 residues. Here the CDR3 reads CASSVTEPNEKLFF.

This chain uses TRBV12-3 or TRBV12-4 with TRBJ2-2; TCRdb reports TRBD2, a call that lacks DNA to check it against. The CDR3 length is 12 residues. CDR3 residues: CASSPGLGELFF.

This chain joins TRBV18 and TRBJ1-2; checking the TCRdb D call of TRBD1 is not possible without DNA. The CDR3 is made up of 17 amino acids. Germline lookup yields CDR1 KGHSH and CDR2 LQKENI. The CDR3 loop is CASSPALIRTGNYGYTF.

V usage is TRBV20-1 and J usage is TRBJ2-3; TCRdb proposes TRBD2, but this gene call is untestable without DNA. This CDR3 contains 16 residues. Germline V gives CDR1 DFQATT, CDR2 SNEGSKA (reference sequence). The CDR3 protein is CSARDPSSGGRNTQYF.

CDR3 region: CASSPGGGRGTEAFF. The chain carries TRBV6-1 and TRBJ1-1; TCRdb's assignment of TRBD1 cannot be checked, as there is no DNA. Germline V gene sequence: CDR1 MNHNS, CDR2 SASEGT. This CDR3 has 15 amino acids.

The chain joins TRBV2 to TRBJ1-2. The CDR3 spans 13 residues. Germline V CDR1 and CDR2: SNHLY, FYNNEI. Here the CDR3 reads CASSGDSGYGYTF.

The rearrangement uses TRBV6-5 and TRBJ1-1; TCRdb outputs TRBD1, but without DNA this stays unchecked. CDR3 size: 14 residues. Germline V gives CDR1 MNHEY, CDR2 SVGAGI. This CDR3 is CASSLRQMNTEAFF.

The J gene is TRBJ1-1, the V gene TRBV5-1. CDR1 and CDR2 (germline): SGHRS, YFSETQ. The length of the CDR3 is 15 residues. The CDR3 is CASSLAAGLNTEAFF.

The V gene is TRBV10-3, the J gene TRBJ2-2; the TCRdb D gene call, TRBD2, has no DNA to confirm it. The CDR3 has 14 residues. Per the germline V gene, CDR1 is ENHRY and CDR2 is SYGVKD. The CDR3 here is CAINEGSSTGELFF.

The J gene is TRBJ1-2, the V gene TRBV2; TCRdb outputs TRBD1, but without DNA this stays unchecked. The germline V gene encodes CDR1 SNHLY and CDR2 FYNNEI. The CDR3 runs to 13 residues. The chain's CDR3 is CASRGQANYGYTF.

This chain connects TRBV9 to TRBJ2-3; TCRdb returns TRBD1, unconfirmable since there is no DNA. CDR3 size: 14 residues. The germline CDR1 and CDR2 sequences are SGDLS and YYNGEE. CDR3 loop: CDSSFRGSTDTQYF.

The V gene is TRBV7-8, the J gene TRBJ1-2; TCRdb's D call of TRBD1 is untestable without DNA. The CDR3 loop spans 13 amino acids. Germline CDR1 and CDR2: SGHVS and FQNEAQ. This CDR3 reads CASSPWMGDGYTF.

The chain combines TRBV11-2 with TRBJ2-2; TCRdb lists TRBD2, though no DNA is available to test this call. This CDR3 spans 15 amino acids. Germline values: CDR1 SGHAT, CDR2 FQNNGV. This CDR3 is CASSLTGLPTGELFF.

The rearrangement links TRBV27 to TRBJ1-6. The CDR3 is 19 residues long. Germline V gene data show CDR1 as MNHEY and CDR2 as SMNVEV (reference sequence). CDR3 sequence reads: CASRSNQGGIITYNSPLHF.

This chain uses TRBV6-1 with TRBJ2-1; with no DNA, the TCRdb D assignment of TRBD1 cannot be verified. This CDR3 has 15 amino acids. Germline V lookup: CDR1 MNHNS, CDR2 SASEGT. CDR3 protein: CASSEYGQGYNEQFF.

V gene TRBV5-1 combines with J gene TRBJ1-1; TCRdb proposes TRBD1, but this gene call is untestable without DNA. The CDR3 sequence is 17 residues long. The germline gives CDR1 SGHRS, CDR2 YFSETQ. The CDR3 reads CASSLRVNSGTGAEAFF.